This T cell receptor (beta chain) was recovered during a study of CD8+ T cells in alopecia areata (dated by TCRdb to the late 2010s). Study-level background: The treated patients took part in an open-label pilot trial in which moderate-to-severe alopecia areata was treated with oral tofacitinib at 5 to 10 mg twice daily. Tofacitinib was given for 6 to 18 months, followed by 6 months of follow-up off drug to assess delayed response and recurrence. The SALT score, which quantifies the percentage of affected scalp surface area, was used to measure disease severity in treated patients. The study used high-throughput TCRbeta sequencing to examine T cell clonal expansion in alopecia areata, in both the C3H/HeJ mouse model and human patients. Scalp tissue and sorted CD4+ and CD8+ peripheral blood T cells from patchy and totalis/universalis alopecia areata patients and from healthy controls were covered by human TCRbeta sequencing. Biopsies were taken from tofacitinib-treated patients at baseline and at 4 and 24 weeks of treatment, and a later scalp biopsy was taken in several of the tofacitinib-treated patients. Scalp clonality was compared among normal scalp (n=4), patchy alopecia areata scalp (n=8), and alopecia totalis/universalis scalp (n=8). RNA was obtained with the PAXgene miRNA kit for fixed scalp, the miRNeasy kit for PBMCs, and the RNeasy kit for mouse skin. TCRbeta CDR3 regions were amplified by immunoSEQ multiplex PCR using 35 Vbeta forward and 13 Jbeta reverse primers. Overall study results and their limits: Tofacitinib significantly lowered scalp clonality and the number of expanded CD8+ clones among the top 100 scalp clones. TCR sequences shared between patients were less clear than in mice, possibly partly because of HLA diversity in the patient population. During tofacitinib treatment, many expanded lesional clones remained in scalp and blood, and this persistence may partly explain relapse after treatment is stopped. Lesional scalp, especially in alopecia totalis/universalis, showed higher clonality and more expanded CD8+ clones than normal scalp, suggesting antigenic drive. Scalp TCR repertoire analysis is complicated because resident alphabeta T cells in normal human skin are also sequenced, whereas mouse skin is dominated by gammadelta T cells. Because the treated cohort was small and had only one nonresponder, larger studies are needed to examine links between baseline CD8+ expansion and response.

The CDR3 contains 11 residues, cysteine and phenylalanine counted. Only the CDR3 portion is preserved as DNA: 33 bases, with reading frame beginning at the first base. Here V drops 10 bases and J drops 6 bases, and the junction holds 4 bases not matched to any gene. The library was generated by the immunoSEQ multiplex PCR assay. RNA was extracted from all samples and reverse transcribed into cDNA, which served as template for TCR sequencing. First-strand cDNA was synthesized using SuperScript III with a 2:1 mix of oligo-dT and random hexamers. A synthetic immune receptor repertoire was used to gauge amplification bias, and whatever bias remained was removed computationally. As for the authors' bioinformatics: After raw reads were preprocessed to remove errors, the CDR3 was defined following IMGT conventions as running from the conserved cysteine to phenylalanine. To get clonality, Shannon entropy was normalized by log2 of the number of productive unique TCRs and the result was subtracted from 1. Whether scalp clones were CD4 or CD8 was inferred by matching scalp TCRbeta sequences against CD4 and CD8 repertoires sorted from blood. TCRdb stores this immuneACCESS table with in-frame sequences only. Part of the clones is absent; in the studies checked, under half of the shortfall reflects unresolved V genes, and no reason is known for the rest. V and J calls and clone size are those listed in that table; D and trimming were worked out from the DNA. This sample holds 270,000 or so clones; 58% were observed only once. The leading ten clones occupy less than 2% of the sample.

To note about this clone: Its antigen is currently not known. Base quality data are lacking; no much larger clone is found one base away.

The time point tag for this specimen amounts to: roughly 24 weeks on oral tofacitinib. What the treatment or condition label conveys for this sample: oral pan-JAK inhibitor, 5-10 mg twice daily. From alopecia areata patients, peripheral blood was collected along with lesional scalp punch biopsies. PBMCs were isolated by density centrifugation and stained for CD3, CD4 and CD8, after which CD4+ and CD8+ T cells were sorted on a FACSAria. This receptor chain uses TRBV23-1 and TRBJ1-2; 8 bases in the junction line up with TRBD1. TRBV23-1 is an ORF, and what it does is uncertain. The sequence came from a human donor with alopecia areata. Sequencing used CD4+ T cells sorted from blood, obtained at week 24, from a patient treated with tofacitinib. The CDR3 is CAIGGQDGYTF. The sequenced DNA: TGCGCCATCGGGGGACAGGATGGCTACACCTTC.